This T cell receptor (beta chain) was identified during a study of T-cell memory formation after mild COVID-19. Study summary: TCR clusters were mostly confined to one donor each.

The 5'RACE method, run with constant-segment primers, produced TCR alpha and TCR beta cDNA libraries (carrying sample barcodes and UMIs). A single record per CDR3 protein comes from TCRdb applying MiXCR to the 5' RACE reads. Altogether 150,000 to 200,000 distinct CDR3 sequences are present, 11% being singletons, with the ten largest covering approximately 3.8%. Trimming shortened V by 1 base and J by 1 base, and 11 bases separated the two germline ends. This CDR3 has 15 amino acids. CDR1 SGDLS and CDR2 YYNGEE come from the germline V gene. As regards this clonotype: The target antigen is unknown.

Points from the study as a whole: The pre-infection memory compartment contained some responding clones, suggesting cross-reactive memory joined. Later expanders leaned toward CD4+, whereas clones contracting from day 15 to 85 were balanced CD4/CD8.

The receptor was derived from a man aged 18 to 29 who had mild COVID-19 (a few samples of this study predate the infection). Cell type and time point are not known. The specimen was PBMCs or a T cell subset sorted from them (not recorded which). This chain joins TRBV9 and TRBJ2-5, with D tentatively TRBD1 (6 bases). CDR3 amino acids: CASSVSSGVQETQYF. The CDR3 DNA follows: TGTGCCAGCAGCGTAAGCTCAGGGGTCCAAGAGACCCAGTACTTC.